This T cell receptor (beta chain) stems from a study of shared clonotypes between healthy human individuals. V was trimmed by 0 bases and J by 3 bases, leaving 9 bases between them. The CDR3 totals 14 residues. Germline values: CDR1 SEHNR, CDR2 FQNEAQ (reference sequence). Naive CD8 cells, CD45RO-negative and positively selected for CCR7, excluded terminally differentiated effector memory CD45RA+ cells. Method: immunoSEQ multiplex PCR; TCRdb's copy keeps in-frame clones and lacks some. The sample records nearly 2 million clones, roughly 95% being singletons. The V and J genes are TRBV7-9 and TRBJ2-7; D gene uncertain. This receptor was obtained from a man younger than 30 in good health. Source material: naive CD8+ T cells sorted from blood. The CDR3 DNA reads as TGTGCCAGCAGCTTAGCGACCGAGGACTACGAGCAGTACTTC. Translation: CASSLATEDYEQYF.